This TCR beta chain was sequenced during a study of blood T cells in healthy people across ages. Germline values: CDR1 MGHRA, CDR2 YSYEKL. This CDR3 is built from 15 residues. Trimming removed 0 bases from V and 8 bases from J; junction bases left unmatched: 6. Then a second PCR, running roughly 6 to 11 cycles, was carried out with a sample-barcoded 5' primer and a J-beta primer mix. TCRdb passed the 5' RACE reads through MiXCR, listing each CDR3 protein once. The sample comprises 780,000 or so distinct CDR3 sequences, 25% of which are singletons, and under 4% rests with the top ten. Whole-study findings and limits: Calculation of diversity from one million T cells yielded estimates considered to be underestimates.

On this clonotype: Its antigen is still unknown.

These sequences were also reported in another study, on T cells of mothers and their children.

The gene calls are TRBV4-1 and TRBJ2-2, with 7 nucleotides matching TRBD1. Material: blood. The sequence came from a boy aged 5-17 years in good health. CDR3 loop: CASSQDQGVAGELFF. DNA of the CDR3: TGCGCCAGCAGCCAAGACCAGGGGGTTGCAGGGGAGCTGTTTTTT.